This TCR beta chain is from a study of graft-versus-host responses after intestinal transplantation. The wider study: All of the recipients had induction that used anti-thymocyte globulin, then tacrolimus and steroids for around three years.

To note about this clone: What it recognizes is unknown.

Generated by immunoSEQ multiplex PCR, the TCRdb table keeps only in-frame clones and is missing some. Among 90,000 to 120,000 clones listed, 80% to 90% were seen once. The CDR3 covers 16 residues. Looked up from germline, CDR1 is SGHRS and CDR2 is YFSETQ. V shed 0 bases, J shed 4 bases, and the junction held 6 bases outside the gene matches. The receptor comes from a human donor who was the organ donor for an intestinal transplant. The chain combines TRBV5-1 with TRBJ2-3; 9 bases line up with TRBD1. The sample consisted of unstimulated CD4+ T cells sorted from spleen or lymph node cells, taken before transplant. CDR3 bases: TGCGCCAGCAGCTTGGCCGGGACAGGGAGTGCAGATACGCAGTATTTT. Encoded protein: CASSLAGTGSADTQYF.